These 26 T cell receptor beta chains came from one sample sequenced in a study of T cell responses to AZD1222 COVID-19 vaccine. Assay used: immunoSEQ multiplex PCR; TCRdb lists only in-frame clones, some missing. Counted here are approximately 140,000 clones, roughly 90% occurring once; the ten biggest clones make up about 1.1%. The material sequenced was peripheral blood, taken 28 days after the second AZD1222 dose. The receptors stem from an adult who received the AZD1222 COVID-19 vaccine.

The chain recombines TRBV6-2 or TRBV6-3 with TRBJ1-3; no reliable D call. The V gene lost 2 bases and the J gene lost 4 bases, with 12 bases spanning the gap. The length of the CDR3 is 15 residues. Germline V CDR1 and CDR2: MNHEY, SVGEGT. The CDR3 coding sequence is TGTGCCAGCAGTTACGGATCACACCTCGGAAACACCATATATTTT. Its protein is CASSYGSHLGNTIYF.

This chain connects TRBV12-5 to TRBJ2-5; D is possibly TRBD1 (5 bases). The CDR3 runs to 12 residues. The germline gives CDR1 LGHNT, CDR2 FRNRAP. The V end lost 6 bases, the J end lost 5 bases, and 10 bases lay between the germline ends. This CDR3 reads CASGSPGETQYF. As DNA, the CDR3 is TGTGCTAGTGGGTCGCCAGGGGAGACCCAGTACTTC.

For the CDR3, the DNA is TGTGCCTGGAGTGTAGGGACAGGGTTTTACGAGCAGTACTTC. Its protein is CAWSVGTGFYEQYF. The rearrangement joins TRBV30 to TRBJ2-7; 9 nucleotides align to TRBD1. The CDR3 runs to 14 residues. Germline V CDR1 and CDR2: GTSNPN, SVGIG (reference sequence). The ends lost 0 bases at V and 4 bases at J; junction bases unmatched: 4.

The gene calls are TRBV4-3 and TRBJ1-3; D gene unclear. Deletions cut 5 bases from V and 8 bases from J, with 19 bases between. The CDR3 spans 15 residues. Germline V gene sequence: CDR1 LGHNA, CDR2 YSLEER. The CDR3 reads CASSSHMERADTIYF. The CDR3 DNA reads as TGCGCCAGCAGCTCGCATATGGAGAGGGCAGACACCATATATTTT.

J is TRBJ2-3 and V is TRBV7-9; 9 bases are a match to TRBD2. V was pared by 7 bases and J by 2 bases, with 7 bases of the junction left unmatched. Germline V gene lookup returns CDR1 SEHNR and CDR2 FQNEAQ (reference sequence). The CDR3 spans 15 residues. CDR3: CASNVAGDHTDTQYF. The CDR3 region has the DNA TGTGCCAGCAACGTAGCGGGAGACCACACAGATACGCAGTATTTT.

The chain carries TRBV29-1 and TRBJ1-2; TRBD1 is a possible D gene (6 bases). Trimming cost V 0 bases and J 2 bases, with 13 bases left between them. Per germline, CDR1 SQVTM and CDR2 ANQGSEA. The CDR3 length is 15 residues. CDR3 in DNA: TGCAGCGTTGAAGATCTAAAGGGGGAGAACTATGGCTACACCTTC. This encodes CSVEDLKGENYGYTF. Full variable domain (rest looked up from reference TRBV29-1 and TRBJ1-2): SAVISQKPSRDICQRGTSLTIQCQVDSQVTMMFWYRQQPGQSLTLIATANQGSEATYESGFVIDKFPISRPNLTFSTLTVSNMSPEDSSIYLCSVEDLKGENYGYTFGSGTRLTVV.

The gene calls are TRBV9 and TRBJ2-3; 8 bases agree with TRBD2. Unmatched junction bases numbered 2, after V lost 4 bases and J lost 4 bases. The CDR3 has 13 residues. Germline CDR1 SGDLS, CDR2 YYNGEE. The CDR3 DNA follows: TGTGCCAGCAGCTCGGGGGGGCCAGATACGCAGTATTTT. Amino acids: CASSSGGPDTQYF.

The rearrangement joins TRBV19 to TRBJ2-2; weak D call: TRBD1 (6 bases). Trimming removed 6 bases at V and 5 bases at J, with 10 bases between. Germline assignment: CDR1 LNHDA and CDR2 SQIVND (reference sequence). The CDR3 totals 13 residues. This CDR3 reads CASRGAGTGELFF. In nucleotides, the CDR3 is TGTGCCAGTAGGGGGGCAGGAACCGGGGAGCTGTTTTTT.

The rearrangement uses TRBV7-9 and TRBJ1-1; weak D call: TRBD1 (5 bases). CDR1 and CDR2 (germline): SEHNR, FQNEAQ (reference sequence). The CDR3 extends over 13 amino acids. The V end was cut by 4 bases, the J end by 6 bases, with 12 bases between. The CDR3 is CASSSPTGSEAFF. CDR3 DNA sequence: TGTGCCAGCAGCTCCCCAACAGGATCTGAAGCTTTCTTT.

This clone is a singleton in its sample. The chain uses TRBV3-1 (or the pseudogene TRBV3-2) and TRBJ1-3; D gene ambiguous. V lost 0 bases and J lost 2, with 8 bases in between. This CDR3 has 15 amino acids. CDR1 is LGHDT and CDR2 is YNNKEL in the germline V gene (reference sequence). The CDR3 DNA reads TGTGCCAGCAGCCAAGAACGGACGGCTGGAAACACCATATATTTT. Translating it yields CASSQERTAGNTIYF.

As concerns this clone: One end of the junction is discordant with germline, which a read error may explain. This rearrangement joins TRBV3-1 (or the pseudogene TRBV3-2) to TRBJ2-1, with D maybe TRBD1 (5 bases). CDR3 length: 10 amino acids. Germline CDR1 and CDR2: LGHDT and YNNKEL (reference sequence). CDR3 DNA sequence: TGTGCCAGCGGCCAGGGCGAGCAGTTCTTC. Its translation: CASGQGEQFF.

The chain carries TRBV28 and TRBJ1-2, with D uncertain. Trimming took off 3 bases at V and 4 bases at J, with 12 bases between the two ends. Per germline, CDR1 MDHEN and CDR2 SYDVKM. CDR3 length: 14 residues. The CDR3 sequence is CASSLSGNTYGYTF. CDR3 DNA sequence: TGTGCCAGCAGTTTGAGCGGTAACACCTATGGCTACACCTTC.

The chain is built from TRBV19 and TRBJ1-5; D ambiguous. V was cut by 11 bases and J by 0 bases, with 17 bases left in between. The CDR3 covers 15 residues. CDR1 and CDR2 from the germline V gene are LNHDA and SQIVND (reference sequence). Here the CDR3 reads CAPPRTALSNQPQHF. The CDR3 DNA follows: TGTGCCCCCCCGCGTACAGCCCTTAGCAATCAGCCCCAGCATTTT.

The chain combines TRBV19 with TRBJ2-4; no clear D. The germline V and J ends were trimmed by 1 base and 2 bases, with 3 bases remaining between them. The CDR3 runs to 13 residues. Germline V gives CDR1 LNHDA, CDR2 SQIVND (reference sequence). In nucleotides, the CDR3 is TGTGCCAGTAGTATAGGGTCCAAAAACATTCAGTACTTC. Amino acids: CASSIGSKNIQYF.

This clone is a singleton in its sample. The chain is built from TRBV11-2 and TRBJ1-2; D possibly corresponds to TRBD1 (6 bases). Per germline, CDR1 SGHAT and CDR2 FQNNGV. V was shortened by 5 bases and J by 8 bases, with 15 bases between the two germline ends. This CDR3 spans 13 amino acids. DNA of the CDR3: TGTGCCAGCAGCCTTCGGGGGCGAGAAGGCTACACCTTC. Its translation: CASSLRGREGYTF. The whole variable domain, remainder taken from reference TRBV11-2 and TRBJ1-2, is EAGVAQSPRYKIIEKRQSVAFWCNPISGHATLYWYQQILGQGPKLLIQFQNNGVVDDSQLPKDRFSAERLKGVDSTLKIQPAKLEDSAVYLCASSLRGREGYTFGSGTRLTVV.

The chain joins TRBV7-2 to TRBJ1-3; TRBD1 matches at 7 bases. Germline V CDR1 and CDR2: SGHTA, FQGNSA. This CDR3 has 15 residues. V shed 1 base and J 1 base; nucleotides not matched to a gene: 1. CDR3 nucleotides: TGTGCCAGCAGCTTAGGGGGACAGTCTGGAAACACCATATATTTT. Translated, it gives CASSLGGQSGNTIYF.

The CDR3 here is CASGLATGGADYGYTF. The DNA for the CDR3 is TGTGCTAGTGGTTTGGCGACAGGGGGCGCTGACTATGGCTACACCTTC. V and J are TRBV12-5 and TRBJ1-2, with 10 positions matching TRBD1. The trim removed 1 base at V and 3 bases at J, leaving 5 bases unmatched. Germline CDR1 and CDR2: LGHNT and FRNRAP. The CDR3 runs to 16 residues.

The gene calls are TRBV14 and TRBJ2-1; 13 nucleotides line up with TRBD2. CDR1 is SGHDN, CDR2 FVKESK, per germline. The CDR3 runs to 15 residues. The trim removed 3 bases at V and 7 bases at J, leaving 3 bases unmatched. The CDR3 reads CASSQTSGRFNEQFF. In DNA form, the CDR3 reads TGTGCCAGCAGCCAGACTAGCGGGAGGTTTAATGAGCAGTTCTTC.

The rearrangement links TRBV9 to TRBJ1-2; no firm D call. The length of the CDR3 is 13 residues. Trimming removed 0 bases at V and 7 bases at J, with 10 bases between. Germline-derived CDR1 and CDR2 are SGDLS and YYNGEE. The CDR3 sequence: CASSVEDGGGYTF. Here the CDR3 DNA reads TGTGCCAGCAGCGTAGAGGATGGAGGTGGCTACACCTTC.

The chain employs TRBV7-2 and TRBJ1-1, with D perhaps TRBD1 (5 bases). The V end lost 5 bases, the J end lost 5 bases, and 18 bases lay between the germline ends. The V gene's germline CDR1 is SGHTA and CDR2 FQGNSA. This CDR3 comprises 15 residues. DNA of the CDR3: TGTGCCAGCAGCCCACCCCTGGGGCGGGGGACTGAAGCTTTCTTT. Amino acid sequence: CASSPPLGRGTEAFF.

J is TRBJ2-7 and V is TRBV7-8, with 9 bases fitting TRBD1. The V gene end was trimmed by 2 bases and the J gene end by 4 bases; junction bases not matched to a gene: 6. The CDR3 runs 15 residues. Germline V gene lookup returns CDR1 SGHVS and CDR2 FQNEAQ. The chain's CDR3 is CASSLWGQGVYEQYF. The CDR3 DNA follows: TGTGCCAGCAGCTTATGGGGACAGGGTGTTTACGAGCAGTACTTC.

The rearrangement joins TRBV30 to TRBJ1-3; D might be TRBD1 (5 bases). CDR3 length: 14 residues. V lost 1 base and J lost 2, with 9 bases in between. Germline V gene data show CDR1 as GTSNPN and CDR2 as SVGIG (reference sequence). CDR3 in DNA: TGTGCCTGGAGTGGAGGGACGGCTGGAAACACCATATATTTT. As protein: CAWSGGTAGNTIYF.

This clone was counted a few times. This chain links TRBV6-4 with TRBJ2-1; 11 positions agree with TRBD1. V shed 5 bases, J shed 6 bases, and the junction held 6 bases outside the gene matches. Germline V lookup: CDR1 MRHNA, CDR2 SNTAGT. This CDR3 is built from 15 residues. CDR3 DNA: TGTGCCAGCAGTTCCGGGACAGGGGGTATCAATGAGCAGTTCTTC. It translates to CASSSGTGGINEQFF.

This chain uses TRBV5-6 with TRBJ1-4; 8 bases map to TRBD1. Germline V gene data show CDR1 as SGHDT and CDR2 as YYEEEE. After removal of 4 bases from V and 7 bases from J, the junction contained 9 bases not matched to a gene. The CDR3 spans 15 residues. The DNA for the CDR3 is TGTGCCAGCAGCCAACAGACAGGGGATACTGAAAAACTGTTTTTT. Translating it yields CASSQQTGDTEKLFF.

The chain is built from TRBV6-1 and TRBJ1-5, with a weak D call TRBD1 (5 bases). The CDR3 length is 15 residues. Trimming removed 0 bases at V and 5 bases at J, with 11 bases between. Germline V gene lookup returns CDR1 MNHNS and CDR2 SASEGT. The CDR3 reads CASSEATRVDQPQHF. DNA for the CDR3: TGTGCCAGCAGTGAAGCGACCAGGGTTGATCAGCCCCAGCATTTT.

This chain links TRBV9 with TRBJ1-1; no clear D gene. From germline, CDR1 is SGDLS and CDR2 YYNGEE. V was cut by 2 bases and J by 6 bases, with 8 bases left in between. CDR3 length: 12 amino acids. In DNA form, the CDR3 reads TGTGCCAGCAGCGTGGGCGGCTCTGAAGCTTTCTTT. Residues: CASSVGGSEAFF.